Below, 18 T cell receptor beta chains from the same sample are listed, as sequenced in a study of kidney transplant recipient with SARS-CoV-2 infection (dated by TCRdb to about 2021). The sample was run on an Illumina MiSeq. TCRdb reran the public reads through fastp at Q25 and MiXCR, keeping productive beta chains. Duplicate CDR3 protein sequences are folded into a single record with the most common DNA and genes. Counted in this sample were roughly 250,000 distinct CDR3 sequences; under 35% of them appeared once. About 7% of the sample is held by the ten biggest clonotypes. The time point label of this sample denotes: pre-pandemic baseline sample and day 111 after first positive SARS-CoV-2 test. The material sequenced was a blood sample, taken at baseline and between days 110 and 120 from a kidney transplant recipient. Receptor source: a male patient in his 30s who had COVID-19 and was a kidney transplant recipient. In patients who had a transplant, some T cells may come from the graft donor.

This clonotype was detected many times. CDR3 DNA: TGTGCCAGCAGCTCGGTAATCGATCTCGGAAAGACCTATGGCTACACCTTC. It translates to CASSSVIDLGKTYGYTF. The chain links TRBV11-3 to TRBJ1-2; D ambiguous. This CDR3 has 17 amino acids. Germline V gene sequence: CDR1 SGHNT, CDR2 YENEEA. The V end was cut by 4 bases, the J end by 4 bases, with 22 bases between.

This clonotype was found many times. The rearrangement uses TRBV11-2 and TRBJ1-2; weak D call: TRBD1 (6 bases). The CDR3 consists of 14 residues. Germline CDR1 reads SGHAT; CDR2 reads FQNNGV. The ends were cut back, 1 base at V and 5 bases at J, with 11 bases in the middle. DNA for the CDR3: TGTGCCAGCAGCTTAGCAGGGGTGGGGTATGGCTACACCTTC. Translation gives CASSLAGVGYGYTF.

This clonotype was recorded at least ten times. The J gene is TRBJ2-5, the V gene TRBV27; D is possibly TRBD2 (5 bases). CDR1 is MNHEY and CDR2 is SMNVEV in the germline V gene (reference sequence). The length of the CDR3 is 17 residues. V lost 5 bases and J lost 0, with 19 bases in between. The CDR3 spells CASSPTGNSYNQETQYF. The CDR3 coding sequence is TGTGCCAGCAGTCCGACCGGGAATTCCTATAACCAAGAGACCCAGTACTTC.

About this clonotype: A read error may be the cause here, since a much bigger clone is one base away. The V call is TRBV20-1, the J call TRBJ2-3, with 10 bases aligning to TRBD2. The CDR3 spans 12 residues. Looked up from germline, CDR1 is DFQATT and CDR2 is SNEGSKA (reference sequence). The CDR3 coding sequence is TGCAGCGCCGGGACTAGCGCGGATACGCAGTATTTT. It encodes CSAGTSADTQYF.

The V gene is TRBV7-9, the J gene TRBJ2-1; 10 bases match TRBD1. J gave up 9 bases and V 4 bases, and 12 bases lay outside the gene matches. Germline V gene lookup returns CDR1 SEHNR and CDR2 FQNEAQ (reference sequence). The CDR3 consists of 16 residues. CDR3 nucleotide sequence: TGTGCCAGCAGCTCACCCCGTGGGACAGGGGCATCTGAGCAGTTCTTC. It specifies CASSSPRGTGASEQFF.

There are many counts of this clonotype. This chain uses TRBV6-8 with TRBJ1-2; no firm D call. The CDR3 runs 17 residues. Germline CDR1 MNHGY, CDR2 SAAAGT. V dropped 5 bases and J dropped 4 bases, with 23 bases sitting between them. The CDR3 DNA reads TGTGCCAGCAGTGAATCGGCACGCTCTAGAAAGACCTATGGCTACACCTTC. Amino acids: CASSESARSRKTYGYTF.

This clonotype was observed at least ten times. The rearrangement links TRBV8-2 to TRBJ1-2. TRBV8-2 is a pseudogene. CDR3 length equals 16 residues. The CDR3 spells CGSVTSDSRKTYGYTF. The CDR3 coding sequence is TGTGGCAGTGTTACAAGTGATAGCCGAAAGACCTATGGCTACACCTTC.

V and J are TRBV28 and TRBJ2-3; D is ambiguous. The germline V gene has CDR1 MDHEN and CDR2 SYDVKM. V lost 3 bases and J lost 4, with 8 bases in between. The CDR3 consists of 13 residues. The chain's CDR3 is CASSFGFPDTQYF. The CDR3 nucleotides are TGTGCCAGCAGTTTCGGTTTCCCAGATACGCAGTATTTT.

This clonotype has ten or more counts. The rearrangement joins TRBV5-1 to TRBJ2-7; no reliable D call. V was clipped by 3 bases and J by 0 bases, with 7 bases between them. The CDR3 runs to 13 residues. CDR1 and CDR2 (germline): SGHRS, YFSETQ. The CDR3 spells CASSSESSYEQYF. The DNA for the CDR3 is TGCGCCAGCAGCTCAGAGAGCTCCTACGAGCAGTACTTC.

This clonotype appeared many times. The chain employs TRBV7-2 and TRBJ1-2; D remains ambiguous. The germline gives CDR1 SGHTA, CDR2 FQGNSA. This CDR3 is 17 amino acids long. The V end was cut by 5 bases, the J end by 4 bases, with 23 bases between. CDR3 protein: CASSVNLRDGKTYGYTF. The CDR3 DNA reads as TGTGCCAGCAGCGTGAATCTCAGAGACGGAAAGACCTATGGCTACACCTTC.

This clonotype was seen ten or more times. The V gene is TRBV6-8, the J gene TRBJ1-2, with unresolved D. V was clipped by 4 bases and J by 4 bases, with 22 bases between them. Germline CDR1 MNHGY, CDR2 SAAAGT. The CDR3 length is 17 residues. The CDR3 nucleotides are TGTGCCAGCAGTTTTGCATCACGCTCTAGAAAGACCTATGGCTACACCTTC. Translated, it gives CASSFASRSRKTYGYTF.

Worth noting for this clonotype: This may arise from a read error, as a much more abundant clone is one base away. The genes are TRBV21-1 and TRBJ2-1. TRBV21-1 represents a pseudogene. The CDR3 covers 15 residues. CDR3 nucleotide sequence: TGTGCCAGCAGCCCTGGCGGTATTCCCTACAATGAGCAGTTCTTC. Amino acids: CASSPGGIPYNEQFF.

With respect to this clonotype: A much larger clone is a single base away; this may be a read error. This CDR3 is missing its conserved last phenylalanine or tryptophan, likely due to a read error. The J gene is TRBJ2-7, the V gene TRBV29-1; 8 bases fit TRBD2. This CDR3 comprises 13 residues. Trimming removed 6 bases from V and 2 bases from J; junction bases left unmatched: 6. Germline CDR1 is SQVTM and CDR2 is ANQGSEA. The DNA for the CDR3 is TGCAGCGTCATTAGCGGGACGGCCTACGAGCAGTACCTC. It specifies CSVISGTAYEQYL.

This clonotype was seen only a few times. CDR3 sequence (DNA): TGCGCCAGCAGCCAAGATCCACTAGCCGTCTACAATGAGCAGTTCTTC. Amino acid sequence: CASSQDPLAVYNEQFF. V is TRBV4-3 and J is TRBJ2-1, with D perhaps matching TRBD2 (6 bases). The V end lost 0 bases, the J end lost 3 bases, and 12 bases lay between the germline ends. Germline-derived CDR1 and CDR2 are LGHNA and YSLEER. This CDR3 has 16 amino acids.

This clonotype came up many times. The rearrangement links TRBV5-4 to TRBJ2-7, with TRBD1 matching over 11 bases. Germline assignment: CDR1 SGHNT and CDR2 YYREEE (reference sequence). The V gene end was trimmed by 4 bases and the J gene end by 4 bases; junction bases not matched to a gene: 7. This CDR3 has 15 residues. CDR3 protein: CASSRTGGAVYEQYF. In DNA, the CDR3 is TGTGCCAGCAGCAGGACAGGGGGCGCGGTATACGAGCAGTACTTC.

As regards this clonotype: With a much larger clone just one base away, this may be a read error. The rearrangement links TRBV18 to TRBJ1-2, with no clear D. The CDR3 runs to 14 residues. Trimming pared 2 bases from V and 3 bases from J, leaving 10 bases between. Germline V CDR1 and CDR2: KGHSH, LQKENI. CDR3 region: CASSPSEADYGYTF. In DNA, the CDR3 is TGTGCCAGCTCACCATCGGAGGCGGACTATGGCTACACCTTC.

Turning to this clonotype: A much larger clone differs from this one at a single base, so this may be a read error. The chain carries TRBV7-9 and TRBJ1-3, with 7 bases that match TRBD1. The CDR3 covers 13 residues. Germline V gene data show CDR1 as SEHNR and CDR2 as FQNEAQ (reference sequence). CDR3 DNA: TGTGCCGGCAGGGACAGCACTAGAAACACCATATATTTT. Protein: CAGRDSTRNTIYF.

This clonotype showed up many times. The chain recombines TRBV29-1 with TRBJ2-7; either TRBD1 or TRBD2 may supply D (5 bases each). The CDR3 has 13 amino acids. V shed 5 bases and J shed 3 bases, with 14 bases lying between them. From germline, CDR1 is SQVTM and CDR2 ANQGSEA. Here the CDR3 DNA reads TGCAGCGTTTTAGGGGACCGGGTCTACGAGCAGTACTTC. Encoded protein: CSVLGDRVYEQYF.